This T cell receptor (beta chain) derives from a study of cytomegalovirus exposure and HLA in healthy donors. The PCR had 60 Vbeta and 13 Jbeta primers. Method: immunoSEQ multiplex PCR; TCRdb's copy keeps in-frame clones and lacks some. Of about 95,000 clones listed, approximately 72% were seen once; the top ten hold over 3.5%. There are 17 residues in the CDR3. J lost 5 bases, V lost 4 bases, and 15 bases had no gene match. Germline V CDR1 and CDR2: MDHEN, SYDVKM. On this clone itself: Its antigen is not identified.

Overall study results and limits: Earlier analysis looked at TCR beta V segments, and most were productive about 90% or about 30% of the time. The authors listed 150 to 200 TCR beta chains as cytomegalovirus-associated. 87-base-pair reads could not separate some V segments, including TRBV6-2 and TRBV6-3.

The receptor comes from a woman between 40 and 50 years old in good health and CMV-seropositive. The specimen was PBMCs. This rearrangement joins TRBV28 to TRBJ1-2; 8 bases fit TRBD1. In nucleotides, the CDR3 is TGTGCCAGCAGTTCGGGCCTTCTTAGGGACAGGACATATGGCTACACCTTC. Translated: CASSSGLLRDRTYGYTF.